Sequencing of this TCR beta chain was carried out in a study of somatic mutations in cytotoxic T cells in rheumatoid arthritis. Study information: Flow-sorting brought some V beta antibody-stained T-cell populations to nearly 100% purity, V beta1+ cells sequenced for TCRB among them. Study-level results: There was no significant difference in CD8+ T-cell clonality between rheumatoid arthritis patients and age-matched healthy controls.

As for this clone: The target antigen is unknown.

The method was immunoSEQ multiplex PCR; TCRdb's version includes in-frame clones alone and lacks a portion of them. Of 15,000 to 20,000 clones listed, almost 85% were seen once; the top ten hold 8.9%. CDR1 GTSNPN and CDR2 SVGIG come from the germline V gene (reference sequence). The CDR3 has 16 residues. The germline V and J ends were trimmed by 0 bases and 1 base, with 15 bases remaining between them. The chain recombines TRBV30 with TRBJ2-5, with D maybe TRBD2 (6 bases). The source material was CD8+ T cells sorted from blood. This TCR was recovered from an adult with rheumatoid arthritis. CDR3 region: CAWSVEVGAGQETQYF. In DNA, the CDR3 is TGTGCCTGGAGTGTAGAGGTGGGAGCGGGCCAAGAGACCCAGTACTTC. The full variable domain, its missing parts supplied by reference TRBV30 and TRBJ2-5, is SQTIHQWPATLVQPVGSPLSLECTVEGTSNPNLYWYRQAAGRGLQLLFYSVGIGQISSEVPQNLSASRPQDRQFILSSKKLLLSDSGFYLCAWSVEVGAGQETQYFGPGTRLLVL.